Below are 5 T cell receptor beta chains sequenced from a single sample in a study of blood T cell repertoires in COVID-19. Assay: immunoSEQ multiplex PCR; the TCRdb copy retains only in-frame clones and omits some. This sample yields roughly 30,000 clones, of which about 85% are seen a single time; 13% to 15% belongs to the top ten. The sequencing input was peripheral blood. Every receptor here comes from a human donor with acute or convalescent COVID-19. The donor label of this sample is uncertain.

This chain joins TRBV11-3 and TRBJ2-1, with unresolved D. The CDR3 spans 15 residues. Germline V gene sequence: CDR1 SGHNT, CDR2 YENEEA. The V gene lost 1 base and the J gene lost 6 bases, with 13 bases spanning the gap. The CDR3 DNA reads TGTGCCAGCAGCTTAGGTTCAGATTGGAGCAATGAGCAGTTCTTC. Translating it yields CASSLGSDWSNEQFF.

V usage is TRBV6-5 and J usage is TRBJ1-4, with D unclear. Per the germline V gene, CDR1 is MNHEY and CDR2 is SVGAGI. CDR3 length: 13 residues. With 7 bases removed from V and 0 bases from J, the gap between germline ends came to 6 bases. The CDR3 DNA reads TGTGCCAGCACCCGGTCAACTAATGAAAAACTGTTTTTT. Its translation: CASTRSTNEKLFF.

V is TRBV30 and J is TRBJ1-2, with D tentatively TRBD1 (5 bases). The CDR3 is 13 residues long. Germline CDR1 is GTSNPN and CDR2 is SVGIG (reference sequence). The V and J ends lost 5 bases and 5 bases respectively, with 15 bases between them. The CDR3 protein is CAWQGTFGYGYTF. In DNA, the CDR3 is TGTGCCTGGCAGGGAACCTTCGGGTATGGCTACACCTTC. The full variable domain, rest sourced from reference TRBV30 and TRBJ1-2, is SQTIHQWPATLVQPVGSPLSLECTVEGTSNPNLYWYRQAAGRGLQLLFYSVGIGQISSEVPQNLSASRPQDRQFILSSKKLLLSDSGFYLCAWQGTFGYGYTFGSGTRLTVV.

The chain couples TRBV4-1 to TRBJ2-3; D is perhaps TRBD2 (5 bases). V lost 0 bases to trimming and J lost 6 bases, with 19 bases between them. This CDR3 is built from 17 residues. Germline assignment: CDR1 MGHRA and CDR2 YSYEKL. CDR3 bases: TGCGCCAGCAGCCAAGAGTCGGCTAGCCGATATGAGGATACGCAGTATTTT. It yields the protein CASSQESASRYEDTQYF.

This clone was observed once. The rearrangement joins TRBV18 to TRBJ1-1; unclear D gene. This CDR3 comprises 14 residues. CDR1 KGHSH and CDR2 LQKENI come from the germline V gene. V was pared by 2 bases and J by 5 bases, with 12 bases between. The CDR3 DNA is TGTGCCAGCTCACCAAGGCCCCGGGAGACTGAAGCTTTCTTT. This encodes CASSPRPRETEAFF. Filled out from reference TRBV18 and TRBJ1-1, the complete variable domain reads NAGVMQNPRHLVRRRGQEARLRCSPMKGHSHVYWYRQLPEEGLKFMVYLQKENIIDESGMPKERFSAEFPKEGPSILRIQQVVRGDSAAYFCASSPRPRETEAFFGQGTRLTVV.